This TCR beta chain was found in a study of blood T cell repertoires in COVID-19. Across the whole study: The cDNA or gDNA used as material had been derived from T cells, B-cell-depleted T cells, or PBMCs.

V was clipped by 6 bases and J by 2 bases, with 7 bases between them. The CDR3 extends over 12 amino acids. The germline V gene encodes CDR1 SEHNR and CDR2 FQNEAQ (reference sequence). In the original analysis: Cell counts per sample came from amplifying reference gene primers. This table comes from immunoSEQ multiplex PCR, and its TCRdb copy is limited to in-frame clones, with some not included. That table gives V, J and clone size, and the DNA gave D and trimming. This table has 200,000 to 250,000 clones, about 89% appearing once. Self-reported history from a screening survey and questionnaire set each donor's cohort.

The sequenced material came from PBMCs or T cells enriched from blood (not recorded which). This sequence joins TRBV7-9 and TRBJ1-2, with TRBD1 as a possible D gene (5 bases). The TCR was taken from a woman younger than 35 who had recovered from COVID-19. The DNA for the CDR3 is TGTGCCAGCAGGCGGGACAACTATGGCTACACCTTC. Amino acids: CASRRDNYGYTF.